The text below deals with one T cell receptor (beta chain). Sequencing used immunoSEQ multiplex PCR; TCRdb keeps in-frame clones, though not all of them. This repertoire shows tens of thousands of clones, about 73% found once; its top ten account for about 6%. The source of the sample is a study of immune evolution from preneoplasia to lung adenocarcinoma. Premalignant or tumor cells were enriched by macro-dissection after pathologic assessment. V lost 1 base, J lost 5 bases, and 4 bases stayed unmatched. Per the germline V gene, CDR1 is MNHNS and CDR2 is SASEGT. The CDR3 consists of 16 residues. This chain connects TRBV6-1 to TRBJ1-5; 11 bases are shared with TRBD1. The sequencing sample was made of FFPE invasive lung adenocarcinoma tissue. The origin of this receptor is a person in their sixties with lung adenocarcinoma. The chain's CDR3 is CASSEGWDRGDQPQHF. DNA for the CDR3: TGTGCCAGCAGTGAAGGGTGGGACAGGGGGGATCAGCCCCAGCATTTT.